These 21 T cell receptor beta chains originate from one sample sequenced in a study of post-analysis software for immune sequencing data. Libraries were made from TCR beta cDNA, and they carried unique molecular identifiers. Each CDR3 protein gets one entry after TCRdb re-called the PCR reads with MiXCR. This sample has about 430,000 distinct CDR3 sequences, with approximately 37% found just once. Their antigen targets remain unknown. Notes on the study in general: Relative to controls, patients had roughly five TRBV segments at higher frequency, with TRBV5-6, TRBV5-1 and TRBV20-1 among these.

The material sequenced was blood. The receptors here all came from a girl aged 2 to 9 with multiple sclerosis.

The J gene is TRBJ2-5, the V gene TRBV4-2, with TRBD1 as a possible D gene (5 bases). Trimming removed 0 bases from V and 3 bases from J, with 8 bases in between. The germline V gene encodes CDR1 LGHNA and CDR2 YNFKEQ. The CDR3 is 14 residues long. CDR3 nucleotide sequence: TGTGCCAGCAGCCAAGATCGACAGAAAGAGACCCAGTACTTC. This encodes CASSQDRQKETQYF.

The chain links TRBV2 to TRBJ2-6; a weak D match, TRBD1 (6 bases). The length of the CDR3 is 16 residues. Trimming took off 5 bases at V and 1 base at J, with 12 bases between the two ends. The germline CDR1 and CDR2 sequences are SNHLY and FYNNEI. Here the CDR3 reads CASSPQGLSGANVLTF. The CDR3 region has the DNA TGTGCCAGCAGTCCGCAGGGGTTGTCTGGGGCCAACGTCCTGACTTTC. Supplemented by reference TRBV2 and TRBJ2-6, the full variable domain reads EPEVTQTPSHQVTQMGQEVILRCVPISNHLYFYWYRQILGQKVEFLVSFYNNEISEKSEIFDDQFSVERPDGSNFTLKIRSTKLEDSAMYFCASSPQGLSGANVLTFGAGSRLTVL.

The table lists this clonotype with a few counts. The rearrangement links TRBV7-9 to TRBJ1-2, with a weak D call TRBD1 (6 bases). V shed 1 base and J shed 4 bases, with 10 bases lying between them. The CDR3 spans 14 residues. CDR1 SEHNR and CDR2 FQNEAQ come from the germline V gene (reference sequence). CDR3 loop: CASSLVARGYGYTF. CDR3 bases: TGTGCCAGCAGCTTAGTTGCCAGGGGCTATGGCTACACCTTC. Full variable domain (remainder filled in from reference TRBV7-9 and TRBJ1-2): DTGVSQNPRHKITKRGQNVTFRCDPISEHNRLYWYRQTLGQGPEFLTYFQNEAQLEKSRLLSDRFSAERPKGSFSTLEIQRTEQGDSAMYLCASSLVARGYGYTFGSGTRLTVV.

This clonotype has more than one count but fewer than ten. V and J are TRBV4-3 and TRBJ2-5, with D perhaps matching TRBD1 or TRBD2 (5 bases each). Germline CDR1 is LGHNA and CDR2 is YSLEER. V was shortened by 0 bases and J by 5 bases, with 19 bases between the two germline ends. CDR3 length: 17 residues. The CDR3 loop is CASSQDGVEGSWETQYF. In nucleotides, the CDR3 is TGCGCCAGCAGCCAAGATGGAGTCGAGGGGTCGTGGGAGACCCAGTACTTC.

The chain couples TRBV27 to TRBJ2-1; D unresolved. CDR1 is MNHEY, CDR2 SMNVEV, per germline (reference sequence). V lost 0 bases and J 0 bases, leaving 12 bases between the germline ends. The CDR3 has 17 amino acids. The CDR3 DNA sequence: TGTGCCAGCAGTTTATCGGCCTACTCCAACTCCTACAATGAGCAGTTCTTC. Residues: CASSLSAYSNSYNEQFF.

The rearrangement joins TRBV4-1 to TRBJ2-7; D uncertain. The V and J ends lost 3 bases and 0 bases respectively, with 12 bases between them. Germline assignment: CDR1 MGHRA and CDR2 YSYEKL. The CDR3 runs 15 residues. The CDR3 nucleotides are TGCGCCAGCAGCCATAGGTCCGGAAGCTCCTACGAGCAGTACTTC. Translated, it gives CASSHRSGSSYEQYF.

This chain joins TRBV28 and TRBJ1-2; D might be TRBD1 (5 bases). The ends were cut back, 7 bases at V and 7 bases at J, with 16 bases in the middle. The germline gives CDR1 MDHEN, CDR2 SYDVKM. This CDR3 contains 13 residues. This chain's CDR3 is CASIKPQGVGYTF. CDR3 DNA sequence: TGTGCCAGCATTAAGCCCCAGGGTGTTGGCTACACCTTC.

This chain uses TRBV6-1 with TRBJ2-5, with D maybe TRBD1 (6 bases). The germline V and J ends were trimmed by 0 bases and 0 bases, with 11 bases remaining between them. Germline loops: CDR1 MNHNS, CDR2 SASEGT. This CDR3 is 16 amino acids long. The CDR3 region is CASSEARQAYQETQYF. The CDR3 DNA sequence: TGTGCCAGCAGTGAAGCCAGACAGGCTTACCAAGAGACCCAGTACTTC.

The chain recombines TRBV6-1 with TRBJ2-6; 9 bases match TRBD1. CDR3 size: 17 residues. The ends lost 1 base at V and 0 bases at J; junction bases unmatched: 1. CDR1 and CDR2 from the germline V gene are MNHNS and SASEGT. Here the CDR3 reads CASSEGTGVSGANVLTF. DNA for the CDR3: TGTGCCAGCAGTGAAGGGACAGGGGTCTCTGGGGCCAACGTCCTGACTTTC.

This clonotype was observed a few times. V is TRBV6-1 and J is TRBJ2-5, with 14 bases matching TRBD2. This CDR3 contains 18 residues. Losses at the gene ends were 5 bases for V and 1 base for J; bases not matched to a gene: 9. CDR1 and CDR2 (germline): MNHNS, SASEGT. In DNA, the CDR3 is TGTGCCAGCAGTCCCCGGACTAGCGGGGGGCCTTTCCAAGAGACCCAGTACTTC. Translating gives CASSPRTSGGPFQETQYF.

This sequence joins TRBV20-1 and TRBJ2-1; D is possibly TRBD2 (6 bases). CDR1 is DFQATT, CDR2 SNEGSKA, per germline (reference sequence). The V end lost 5 bases, the J end lost 2 bases, and 16 bases lay between the germline ends. The CDR3 covers 15 residues. CDR3 in DNA: TGCAGTGCTCGGAACCGGGACTGGACCTACAATGAGCAGTTCTTC. Its translation: CSARNRDWTYNEQFF.

This chain uses TRBV5-1 with TRBJ2-3; 8 nucleotides agree with TRBD2. Germline CDR1 and CDR2: SGHRS and YFSETQ. This CDR3 is built from 17 residues. The ends lost 1 base at V and 1 base at J; junction bases unmatched: 8. DNA for the CDR3: TGCGCCAGCAGCTTGTTGCGGGGGGTTACAGGCACAGATACGCAGTATTTT. This translates into CASSLLRGVTGTDTQYF.

In its sample, this clonotype was seen a few times. The V gene is TRBV20-1, the J gene TRBJ2-3, with 13 bases identical to TRBD2. The CDR3 covers 15 residues. The trim removed 3 bases at V and 6 bases at J, leaving 6 bases unmatched. CDR1 and CDR2 from the germline V gene are DFQATT and SNEGSKA (reference sequence). The CDR3 nucleotides are TGCAGTGCTAGGCAGGGACTAGCGGGACCCGATACGCAGTATTTT. As protein: CSARQGLAGPDTQYF.

The rearrangement uses TRBV6-5 and TRBJ1-2; D is uncertain. Trimming removed 0 bases at V and 4 bases at J, with 12 bases between. Germline CDR1 is MNHEY and CDR2 is SVGAGI. The CDR3 runs to 15 residues. Here the CDR3 reads CASSYSRLEGYGYTF. CDR3 in DNA: TGTGCCAGCAGTTACTCCCGCCTGGAAGGCTATGGCTACACCTTC.

This sequence joins TRBV7-2 and TRBJ2-1; weak D call: TRBD1 (6 bases). Between the trimmed V and J ends, which lost 6 bases and 6 bases, there was a span of 18 bases. The CDR3 is made up of 15 amino acids. Germline assignment: CDR1 SGHTA and CDR2 FQGNSA. The CDR3 loop reads CASSAWGRGFNEQFF. In nucleotides, the CDR3 is TGTGCCAGCAGTGCTTGGGGGCGTGGGTTCAATGAGCAGTTCTTC.

This clonotype was recorded a few times. The chain carries TRBV5-4 and TRBJ2-7; perhaps D is TRBD1 or TRBD2 (5 bases each). This CDR3 comprises 14 residues. Per germline, CDR1 SGHNT and CDR2 YYREEE (reference sequence). Deletions cut 2 bases from V and 4 bases from J, with 13 bases between. The CDR3 region has the DNA TGTGCCAGCAGCTTTGGTGGGACGGATTACGAGCAGTACTTC. It codes for CASSFGGTDYEQYF.

This clonotype was seen a few times. The chain joins TRBV11-2 to TRBJ2-1; 9 bases are shared with TRBD2. J lost 4 bases, V lost 1 base, and 5 bases had no gene match. The CDR3 extends over 16 amino acids. Germline V gives CDR1 SGHAT, CDR2 FQNNGV. The CDR3, as DNA: TGTGCCAGCAGCTTAGTCCGCGCGGGAGGGTACAATGAGCAGTTCTTC. Protein: CASSLVRAGGYNEQFF. Complete variable domain (other parts from reference TRBV11-2 and TRBJ2-1): EAGVAQSPRYKIIEKRQSVAFWCNPISGHATLYWYQQILGQGPKLLIQFQNNGVVDDSQLPKDRFSAERLKGVDSTLKIQPAKLEDSAVYLCASSLVRAGGYNEQFFGPGTRLTVL.

With respect to this clonotype: A read error may account for a junction end that differs from germline. The chain couples TRBV2 to TRBJ2-1, with a possible D match to TRBD2 (5 bases). The germline CDR1 and CDR2 sequences are SNHLY and FYNNEI. This CDR3 comprises 12 residues. The CDR3 sequence is CASSERGREQFF. As DNA, the CDR3 is TGTGCCAGTAGTGAAAGAGGGCGTGAGCAGTTCTTC.

In this sample, this clonotype turned up a few times. CDR3 sequence: CSARALPRQETQYF. CDR3 sequence (DNA): TGCAGTGCTAGAGCTCTACCTCGGCAAGAGACCCAGTACTTC. This chain links TRBV20-1 with TRBJ2-5; D is uncertain. The CDR3 covers 14 residues. Germline V gene lookup returns CDR1 DFQATT and CDR2 SNEGSKA (reference sequence). The V end was cut by 1 base, the J end by 2 bases, with 11 bases between.

The V call is TRBV6-5, the J call TRBJ2-7; D gene unclear. The length of the CDR3 is 15 residues. Trimming pared 4 bases from V and 2 bases from J, leaving 15 bases between. Per germline, CDR1 MNHEY and CDR2 SVGAGI. The CDR3 nucleotides are TGTGCCAGCAGTTCCCCCTTGCAGAGAACCTACGAGCAGTACTTC. Encoded protein: CASSSPLQRTYEQYF.

CDR3 sequence: CASSGGQLNQPQHF. The DNA for the CDR3 is TGTGCCAGCAGCGGGGGACAGCTCAATCAGCCCCAGCATTTT. The chain uses TRBV7-9 and TRBJ1-5; TRBD1 matches at 7 bases. V shed 5 bases and J 3 bases; nucleotides not matched to a gene: 4. The germline V gene encodes CDR1 SEHNR and CDR2 FQNEAQ (reference sequence). The CDR3 covers 14 residues.